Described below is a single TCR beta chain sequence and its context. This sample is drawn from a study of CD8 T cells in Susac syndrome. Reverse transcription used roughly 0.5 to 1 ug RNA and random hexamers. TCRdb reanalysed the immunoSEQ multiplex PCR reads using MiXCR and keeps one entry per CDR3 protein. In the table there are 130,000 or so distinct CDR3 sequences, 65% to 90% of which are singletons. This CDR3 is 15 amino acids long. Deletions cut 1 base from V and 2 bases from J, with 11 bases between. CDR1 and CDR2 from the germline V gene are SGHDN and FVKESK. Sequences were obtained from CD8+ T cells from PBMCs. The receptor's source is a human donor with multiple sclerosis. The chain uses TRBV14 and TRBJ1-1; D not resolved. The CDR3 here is CASSQAATQNTEAFF. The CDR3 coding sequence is TGTGCCAGCAGCCAAGCCGCGACACAAAACACTGAAGCTTTCTTT.